This T cell receptor (beta chain) was captured in a study of blood T cell repertoires in COVID-19. Looking at the study overall: Italy, Spain and the United States were the sources of the convalescent and acute COVID-19 samples. T cells, B-cell-depleted T cells, or PBMCs supplied cDNA or gDNA.

CDR3 length: 12 residues. The V end lost 3 bases, the J end lost 5 bases, and 6 bases lay between the germline ends. As handled by the study authors: Reference gene primer amplification gave estimated nucleated cell counts. TCRdb's copy holds only in-frame clones and misses some; the assay was immunoSEQ multiplex PCR. V, J and clone size were drawn from that table, and D and trimming were deduced from the DNA. The table records around 300,000 clones, 85% of them present only once. This clone was observed a single time. The same CDR3 is also encoded by other DNA sequences in this sample. The origin of this receptor is a human donor in a cohort sampled during active COVID-19. The V call is TRBV12-3 or TRBV12-4, the J call TRBJ2-3; D is possibly TRBD2 (5 bases). The sequencing sample was made of peripheral blood. The CDR3 is CASSFRGDTQYF. The CDR3 region has the DNA TGTGCCAGCAGTTTCCGGGGAGATACGCAGTATTTT.